Presented here are 5 T cell receptor beta chains from one specimen sequenced in a study of T cells in Graves' hyperthyroidism and ophthalmopathy. Amplification of TCR beta CDR3 regions used RNA as the template. An initial round of RT-PCR targeting the TCR CDR3 relied on the HTBI primer set. MiXCR, applied by TCRdb to the multiplex PCR reads, yields one record per CDR3 protein. This repertoire shows hundreds of thousands of distinct CDR3 sequences, roughly 25% found once; its top ten account for less than 85%. The sequencing input was blood. Every receptor here comes from a man in his forties or fifties with Graves' hyperthyroidism.

V usage is TRBV3-1 and J usage is TRBJ1-1; D is possibly TRBD1 (5 bases). V lost 0 bases, J lost 7 bases, and 21 bases lay in between. CDR3 length: 17 amino acids. Germline assignment: CDR1 LGHDT and CDR2 YNNKEL (reference sequence). For the CDR3, the DNA is TGTGCCAGCAGCCAAGACGGCTCAGTAGGGGAAAGGGGTGAAGCTTTCTTT. Protein product: CASSQDGSVGERGEAFF.

This clonotype appeared a few times. This chain links TRBV18 with TRBJ2-1; tentative D call: TRBD1 (5 bases). The germline gives CDR1 KGHSH, CDR2 LQKENI. V lost 4 bases and J 2 bases, leaving 15 bases between the germline ends. This CDR3 is 16 amino acids long. For the CDR3, the DNA is TGTGCCAGCTCACGAAGAACAGGAACCACCTACAATGAGCAGTTCTTC. Translation gives CASSRRTGTTYNEQFF.

There are many counts of this clonotype. This sequence joins TRBV11-2 and TRBJ2-7, with D possibly being TRBD2 (5 bases). This CDR3 region has 12 residues. Germline assignment: CDR1 SGHAT and CDR2 FQNNGV. The ends were cut back, 7 bases at V and 1 base at J, with 8 bases in the middle. CDR3 in amino acids: CASTGWSYEQYF. The CDR3 nucleotides are TGTGCCAGCACGGGATGGTCCTACGAGCAGTACTTC. The variable domain in full, with the rest retrieved from reference TRBV11-2 and TRBJ2-7, is EAGVAQSPRYKIIEKRQSVAFWCNPISGHATLYWYQQILGQGPKLLIQFQNNGVVDDSQLPKDRFSAERLKGVDSTLKIQPAKLEDSAVYLCASTGWSYEQYFGPGTRLTVT.

The chain employs TRBV10-2 and TRBJ2-1; TRBD2 agrees at 8 bases. From germline, CDR1 is WSHSY and CDR2 SAAADI. CDR3 length: 16 amino acids. Trimming removed 5 bases from V and 1 base from J; junction bases left unmatched: 7. The CDR3 region has the DNA TGCGCCAGCAGTCCAACAGCGGGAGCGTCCTACAATGAGCAGTTCTTC. This codes for CASSPTAGASYNEQFF.

The chain has TRBV18 and TRBJ2-2; D uncertain. Trimming cost V 0 bases and J 2 bases, with 10 bases left between them. Per germline, CDR1 KGHSH and CDR2 LQKENI. The CDR3 length is 16 residues. The CDR3 DNA reads as TGTGCCAGCTCACCACCACCGGGCCAAAACACCGGGGAGCTGTTTTTT. Translated: CASSPPPGQNTGELFF.